This is a list of T cell receptor beta chains from one sample in a study of blood T cell repertoires in COVID-19. Generated by immunoSEQ multiplex PCR, the TCRdb table keeps only in-frame clones and is missing some. This table holds approximately 100,000 clones, roughly 88% found once. Material for sequencing was peripheral blood. The receptors originated from a human donor in a cohort sampled during active COVID-19. The CDR3 runs from the conserved cysteine through the conserved F or W. Each record gives: clone size, V gene, J gene, D gene, CDR3 protein, CDR3 DNA. D genes are given only for firm matches. Clone size, where shown, is once, few, many, or a class for clones that have expanded.

>-|TRBV20-1|TRBJ2-5|TRBD2
CSASGTSGETQYF
TGCAGTGCTAGTGGGACTAGCGGAGAGACCCAGTACTTC
>-|TRBV7-2|TRBJ2-7|-
CASSPQAGISYEQYF
TGTGCCAGCAGCCCCCAGGCGGGTATCTCCTACGAGCAGTACTTC
>-|TRBV7-9|TRBJ2-2|TRBD2
CASSSTLAGLRTNTGELFF
TGTGCCAGCAGCTCCACCCTAGCGGGATTAAGAACGAACACCGGGGAGCTGTTTTTT
>few|TRBV4-2|TRBJ1-5|TRBD1
CASSQFRQGGQPQHF
TGTGCCAGCAGCCAATTCCGACAGGGAGGCCAGCCCCAGCATTTT
>-|TRBV25-1|TRBJ2-5|-
CASSEYGRVEETQYF
TGTGCCAGCAGTGAATACGGCCGGGTGGAAGAGACCCAGTACTTC
>-|TRBV9|TRBJ1-2|TRBD1
CASSVEDRIYGYTF
TGTGCCAGCAGCGTAGAGGACAGGATCTATGGCTACACCTTC
>-|TRBV7-3|TRBJ2-3|-
CASSSRSSGTDTQYF
TGTGCCAGCAGCTCGCGGTCTAGCGGCACAGATACGCAGTATTTT
>-|TRBV6-4|TRBJ1-2|TRBD1
CASGQGPPSNYGYTF
TGTGCCAGCGGACAGGGGCCACCCTCTAACTATGGCTACACCTTC
>-|TRBV28|TRBJ1-5|-
CASSLRDYSNQPQHF
TGTGCCAGCAGTTTGCGGGATTATAGCAATCAGCCCCAGCATTTT
>-|TRBV7-3|TRBJ2-2|-
CASSRDRNTGELFF
TGTGCCAGCAGCCGCGACAGAAACACCGGGGAGCTGTTTTTT
>-|TRBV29-1|TRBJ2-6|-
CSFRGSGANVLTF
TGCAGCTTCAGGGGTTCGGGGGCCAACGTCCTGACTTTC
>-|TRBV4-3|TRBJ2-7|TRBD1
CASSRAGGHPYEQYF
TGCGCCAGCAGCCGGGCAGGGGGCCACCCCTACGAGCAGTACTTC
>-|TRBV11-2|TRBJ2-3|TRBD2
CASSLFRGLGRERPDTQYF
TGTGCCAGCAGCTTATTCAGGGGACTAGGGAGGGAGCGACCAGATACGCAGTATTTT
>-|TRBV28|TRBJ1-4|TRBD1
CASSLVGQGSEKLFF
TGTGCCAGCAGTTTGGTGGGACAGGGGAGTGAAAAACTGTTTTTT
>-|TRBV24-1|TRBJ1-2|-
CATSDPALEYGYTF
TGTGCCACCAGTGATCCGGCCCTGGAGTATGGCTACACCTTC
>-|TRBV5-1|TRBJ2-7|TRBD2
CASSLGAGAREQYF
TGCGCCAGCAGCTTAGGAGCGGGGGCTCGCGAGCAGTACTTC
>-|TRBV19|TRBJ1-5|-
CASSISGGNQPQHF
TGTGCCAGTAGTATATCGGGGGGGAATCAGCCCCAGCATTTT
>-|TRBV9|TRBJ2-7|-
CASSVGPDYEQYF
TGTGCCAGCAGCGTAGGGCCAGACTACGAGCAGTACTTC
>few|TRBV20-1|TRBJ2-7|TRBD2
CSASLSSGSYEQYF
TGCAGTGCTAGTCTGTCTAGCGGGTCCTACGAGCAGTACTTC
>-|TRBV5-8|TRBJ2-7|TRBD1
CASSLEGGAGYYEQYF
TGTGCCAGCAGCTTGGAAGGGGGCGCGGGTTACTACGAGCAGTACTTC
>-|TRBV19|TRBJ2-2|TRBD2
CASTTSGGTGELFF
TGTGCCAGTACGACTAGCGGGGGCACCGGGGAGCTGTTTTTT
>-|TRBV30|TRBJ1-2|TRBD1
CAWSTGAYGYTF
TGTGCCTGGAGTACAGGGGCGTATGGCTACACCTTC
>-|TRBV9|TRBJ1-3|-
CASSAFQFSGNTIYF
TGTGCCAGCAGCGCCTTTCAGTTCTCTGGAAACACCATATATTTT
>once|TRBV19|TRBJ2-1|-
CASRDWDNEQFF
TGTGCCAGTCGAGACTGGGACAATGAGCAGTTCTTC
>-|TRBV10-3|TRBJ1-2|-
CAISEQGYYGYTF
TGTGCCATCAGTGAACAGGGATACTATGGCTACACCTTC
>-|TRBV3-1/TRBV3-2|TRBJ2-5|-
CASSQPRTRKETQYF
TGTGCCAGCAGCCAACCCCGGACAAGGAAAGAGACCCAGTACTTC
>-|TRBV12-3/TRBV12-4|TRBJ1-5|-
CASSLGRNQPQHF
TGTGCCAGCAGTTTAGGGCGCAATCAGCCCCAGCATTTT
>-|TRBV4-1|TRBJ2-1|TRBD2
CASSLQGAGGEQFF
TGCGCCAGCAGCCTCCAGGGAGCGGGAGGTGAGCAGTTCTTC
>-|TRBV11-1|TRBJ2-1|TRBD2
CASSSSGRAANEQFF
TGTGCCAGCAGCTCTAGCGGGAGGGCCGCCAATGAGCAGTTCTTC
>-|TRBV19|TRBJ1-2|TRBD1
CASSKDRGLDYGYTF
TGTGCCAGTAGTAAGGACAGGGGGCTTGACTATGGCTACACCTTC
>few|TRBV5-1|TRBJ1-2|TRBD1
CASSWDSVNYGYTF
TGCGCCAGCAGCTGGGACAGCGTTAACTATGGCTACACCTTC
>few|TRBV4-3|TRBJ1-2|TRBD1
CASSQGLDRGWGYTF
TGCGCCAGCAGCCAAGGACTAGACAGGGGTTGGGGCTACACCTTC
>-|TRBV6-5|TRBJ2-5|TRBD1
CASSYRTGGRETQYF
TGTGCCAGCAGTTACAGGACAGGGGGCAGAGAGACCCAGTACTTC
>-|TRBV19|TRBJ2-1|TRBD2
CASRSGGRGYNEQFF
TGTGCCAGTAGATCAGGCGGGAGGGGGTACAATGAGCAGTTCTTC
>once|TRBV19|TRBJ1-2|TRBD1
CASSIDRDSYGYTF
TGTGCCAGTAGTATAGATCGGGACAGCTATGGCTACACCTTC
>-|TRBV7-2|TRBJ2-4|TRBD2
CASSDASGGYVNIQYF
TGTGCCAGCAGCGACGCTAGCGGGGGGTATGTAAACATTCAGTACTTC
>-|TRBV7-2|TRBJ2-6|-
CASSTGGAGANVLTF
TGTGCCAGCAGCACAGGGGGGGCTGGGGCCAACGTCCTGACTTTC
>-|TRBV28|TRBJ1-4|TRBD1
CASSRQGGINEKLFF
TGTGCCAGCAGCCGACAGGGGGGGATTAATGAAAAACTGTTTTTT
>once|TRBV12-3/TRBV12-4|TRBJ2-3|-
CASRSLGTDTQYF
TGTGCCAGCAGAAGTCTAGGTACAGATACGCAGTATTTT
>-|TRBV28|TRBJ1-3|-
CATLDRTSGNTIYF
TGTGCGACCCTCGACAGAACCTCTGGAAACACCATATATTTT
>-|TRBV9|TRBJ1-5|TRBD1
CASSTDRDEPQHF
TGTGCCAGCAGCACCGACAGGGATGAGCCCCAGCATTTT
>-|TRBV19|TRBJ2-1|-
CATQRSNDDEQFF
TGTGCCACCCAACGGAGTAATGACGATGAGCAGTTCTTC
>few|TRBV2|TRBJ1-1|TRBD1
CASSEYFLGQKNTEAFF
TGTGCCAGCAGTGAATATTTTCTGGGACAGAAGAACACTGAAGCTTTCTTT
>once|TRBV9|TRBJ1-3|-
CASSVGSGGLGNTIYF
TGTGCCAGCAGCGTAGGGTCGGGGGGACTCGGAAACACCATATATTTT
>few|TRBV5-4|TRBJ2-7|-
CASSLGGNNYPQYF
TGTGCCAGCAGCTTGGGCGGGAACAATTATCCGCAGTACTTC
>-|TRBV7-6|TRBJ2-1|TRBD2
CASSLAQRTSGPGSYNEQFF
TGTGCCAGCAGCTTAGCCCAACGGACTAGCGGACCCGGCTCCTACAATGAGCAGTTCTTC
>-|TRBV6-6|TRBJ1-2|TRBD1
CASSYEGGQGGGYTF
TGTGCCAGCAGTTACGAGGGTGGACAGGGGGGAGGCTACACCTTC
>-|TRBV5-1|TRBJ2-4|TRBD1
CASSPYRDRGPYLAKNIQYF
TGCGCCAGCAGCCCGTACCGGGACAGGGGACCATACTTAGCCAAAAACATTCAGTACTTC
>-|TRBV5-1|TRBJ2-5|-
CASSERDSQETQYF
TGCGCCAGCAGCGAACGGGACTCCCAAGAGACCCAGTACTTC
>-|TRBV27|TRBJ2-3|TRBD2
CASTPGGGADTQYF
TGTGCCAGCACCCCGGGAGGGGGGGCAGATACGCAGTATTTT
>-|TRBV28|TRBJ1-2|-
CASRLGGWASGYTF
TGTGCCAGCAGGCTCGGGGGATGGGCATCTGGCTACACCTTC
>-|TRBV7-8|TRBJ2-7|-
CASSFRGDEQYF
TGTGCCAGCAGCTTCAGGGGCGACGAGCAGTACTTC
>-|TRBV19|TRBJ1-2|-
CASSATHAHNYGYTF
TGTGCCAGTAGTGCAACACACGCCCATAACTATGGCTACACCTTC
>-|TRBV2|TRBJ2-1|TRBD2
CASSPTSGNVGEQFF
TGTGCCAGCAGTCCCACTAGCGGGAACGTCGGTGAGCAGTTCTTC
>-|TRBV9|TRBJ2-3|-
CASSAYRVLRGTDTQYF
TGTGCCAGCAGCGCATACAGGGTACTTAGGGGCACAGATACGCAGTATTTT